Listed here is a single TCR beta chain. As yet, its antigen is unknown. Germline V lookup: CDR1 MNHEY, CDR2 SMNVEV (reference sequence). The CDR3 loop spans 15 amino acids. The V gene end was trimmed by 4 bases and the J gene end by 5 bases; junction bases not matched to a gene: 6. The entry originates in a study of Tregs in tolerant kidney transplant recipients. Regarding the study as a whole: No direct test of biological reproducibility was done here. The most relevant donor-specific Treg TCRbeta repertoire apparently came from expansion with activated donor B cells. Findings come from small patient numbers and require larger validation.

TCRdb's copy holds only in-frame clones and misses some; the assay was immunoSEQ multiplex PCR. This table holds about 240,000 clones, roughly 84% found once. CD4+CD25+CD127- Tregs, CD4+CD25- non-Tregs, CD4 and CD8 cells were sorted. The gene calls are TRBV27 and TRBJ1-2; TRBD1 aligns across 11 bases. The sequence was collected from a human donor in good health. What was sequenced was CD4+ T cells from blood. The CDR3 nucleotides are TGTGCCAGCAGTTCCCAGGGGACAGGGGGTTATGGCTACACCTTC. Translation gives CASSSQGTGGYGYTF.